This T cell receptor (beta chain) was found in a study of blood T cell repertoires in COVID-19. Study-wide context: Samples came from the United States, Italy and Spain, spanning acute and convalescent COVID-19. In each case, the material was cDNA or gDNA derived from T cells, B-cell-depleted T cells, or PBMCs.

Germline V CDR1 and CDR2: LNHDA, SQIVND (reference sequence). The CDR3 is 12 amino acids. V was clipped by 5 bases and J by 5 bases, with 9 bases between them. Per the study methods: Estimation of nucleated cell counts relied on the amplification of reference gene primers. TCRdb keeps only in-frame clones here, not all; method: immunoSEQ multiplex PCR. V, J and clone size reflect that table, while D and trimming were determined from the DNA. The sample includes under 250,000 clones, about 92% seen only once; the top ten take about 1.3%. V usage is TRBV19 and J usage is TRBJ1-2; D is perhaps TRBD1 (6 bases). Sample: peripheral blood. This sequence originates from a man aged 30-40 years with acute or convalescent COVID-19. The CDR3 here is CASSSGQYGYTF. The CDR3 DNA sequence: TGTGCCAGTAGTTCCGGACAGTATGGCTACACCTTC.